What follows describes a single T cell receptor beta chain. What it recognizes is unknown. This record belongs to a study of T cell responses to AZD1222 COVID-19 vaccine. Study observations and caveats: Compared with day 0, the breadth and depth of the Spike-specific TCR repertoire rose significantly after two doses of AZD1222. Nearly half of spike-specific TCRs reportedly go after variant regions that carry no mutations.

This table comes from immunoSEQ multiplex PCR, and its TCRdb copy is limited to in-frame clones, with some not included. The sample lists 88,000 or so clones; roughly 89% were seen once. Germline lookup yields CDR1 MNHEY and CDR2 SVGAGI. This CDR3 is built from 15 residues. This sequence originates from an adult who received the AZD1222 COVID-19 vaccine. Sample: peripheral blood, taken 28 days after the second AZD1222 dose. The V and J genes are TRBV6-5 and TRBJ1-5; the D is unclear. CDR3: CGSSGQRIGNQPQHF. DNA for the CDR3: TGTGGAAGTTCCGGGCAGAGAATAGGCAATCAGCCCCAGCATTTT.